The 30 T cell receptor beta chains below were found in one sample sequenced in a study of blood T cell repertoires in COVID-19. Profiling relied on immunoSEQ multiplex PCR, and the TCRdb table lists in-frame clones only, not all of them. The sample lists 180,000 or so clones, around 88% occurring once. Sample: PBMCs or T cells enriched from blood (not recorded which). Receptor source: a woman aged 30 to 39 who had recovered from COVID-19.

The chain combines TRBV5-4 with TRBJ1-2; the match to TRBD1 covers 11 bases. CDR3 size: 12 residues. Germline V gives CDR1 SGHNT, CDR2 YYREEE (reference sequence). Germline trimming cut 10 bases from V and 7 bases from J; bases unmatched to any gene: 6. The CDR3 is CAGQGAPGGYTF. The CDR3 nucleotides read TGTGCCGGACAGGGGGCCCCAGGTGGCTACACCTTC.

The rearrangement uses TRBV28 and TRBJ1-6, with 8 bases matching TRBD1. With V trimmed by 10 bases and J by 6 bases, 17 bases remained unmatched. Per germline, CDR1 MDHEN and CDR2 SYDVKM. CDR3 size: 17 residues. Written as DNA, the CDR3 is TGTGCCACCGGGACAGGAGGAATTCCCCATAGTAATTCACCCCTCCACTTT. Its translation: CATGTGGIPHSNSPLHF.

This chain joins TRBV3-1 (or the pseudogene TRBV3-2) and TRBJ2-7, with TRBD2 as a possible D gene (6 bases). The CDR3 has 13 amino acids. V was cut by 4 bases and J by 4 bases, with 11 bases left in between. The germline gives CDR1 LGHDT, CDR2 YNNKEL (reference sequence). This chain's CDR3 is CASSLREGYEQYF. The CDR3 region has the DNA TGTGCCAGCAGCCTGCGGGAAGGGTACGAGCAGTACTTC.

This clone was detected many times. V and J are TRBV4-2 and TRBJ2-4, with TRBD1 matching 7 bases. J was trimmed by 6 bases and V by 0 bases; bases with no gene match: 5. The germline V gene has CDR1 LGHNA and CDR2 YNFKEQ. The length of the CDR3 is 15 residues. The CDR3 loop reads CASSQEAQGTNIQYF. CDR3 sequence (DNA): TGTGCCAGCAGCCAAGAAGCACAGGGGACAAACATTCAGTACTTC.

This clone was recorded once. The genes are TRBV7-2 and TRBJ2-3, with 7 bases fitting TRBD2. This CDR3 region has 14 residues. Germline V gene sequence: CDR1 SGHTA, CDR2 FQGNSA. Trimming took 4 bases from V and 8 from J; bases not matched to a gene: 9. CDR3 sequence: CASSSPWSGGTQYF. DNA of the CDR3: TGTGCCAGCAGCTCGCCATGGTCGGGGGGTACGCAGTATTTT.

CDR3 residues: CASRHETGNSGGPTDEQFF. As DNA, the CDR3 is TGTGCCAGCAGACATGAAACAGGGAATTCGGGAGGGCCGACGGATGAGCAGTTCTTC. The gene calls are TRBV28 and TRBJ2-1, with 8 bases identical to TRBD2. V gave up 6 bases and J gave up 8 bases; unmatched junction bases: 24. This CDR3 spans 19 amino acids. CDR1 and CDR2 from the germline V gene are MDHEN and SYDVKM.

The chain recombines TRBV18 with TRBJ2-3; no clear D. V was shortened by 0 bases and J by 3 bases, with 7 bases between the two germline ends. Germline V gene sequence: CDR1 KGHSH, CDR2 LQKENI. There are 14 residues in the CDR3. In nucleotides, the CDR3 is TGTGCCAGCTCACCACCACAGCCGACAGATACGCAGTATTTT. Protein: CASSPPQPTDTQYF.

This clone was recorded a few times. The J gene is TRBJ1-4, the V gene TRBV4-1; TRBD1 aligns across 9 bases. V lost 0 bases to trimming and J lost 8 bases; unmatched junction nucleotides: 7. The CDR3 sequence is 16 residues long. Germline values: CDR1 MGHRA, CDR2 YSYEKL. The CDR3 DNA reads TGCGCCAGCAGCCAAGATCAGGGACAGGGCTACGAAAAACTGTTTTTT. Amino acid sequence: CASSQDQGQGYEKLFF.

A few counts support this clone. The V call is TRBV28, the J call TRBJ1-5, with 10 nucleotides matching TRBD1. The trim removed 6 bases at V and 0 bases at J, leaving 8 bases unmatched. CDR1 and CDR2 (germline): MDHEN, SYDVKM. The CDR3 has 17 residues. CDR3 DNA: TGTGCCAGCAGCAGACAGGGGGCCGGTTATAGCAATCAGCCCCAGCATTTT. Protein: CASSRQGAGYSNQPQHF.

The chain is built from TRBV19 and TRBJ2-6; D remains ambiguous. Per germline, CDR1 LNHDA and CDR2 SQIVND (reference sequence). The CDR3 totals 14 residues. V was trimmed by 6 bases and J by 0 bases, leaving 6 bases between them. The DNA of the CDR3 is TGTGCCAGTAGCATTAGCTCTGGGGCCAACGTCCTGACTTTC. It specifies CASSISSGANVLTF.

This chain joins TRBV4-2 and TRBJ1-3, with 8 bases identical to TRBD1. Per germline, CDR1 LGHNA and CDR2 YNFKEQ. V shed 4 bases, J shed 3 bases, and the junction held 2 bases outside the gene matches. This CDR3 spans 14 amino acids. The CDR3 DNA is TGTGCCAGCAGCCCAGGACAGGGTGGAAACACCATATATTTT. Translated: CASSPGQGGNTIYF.

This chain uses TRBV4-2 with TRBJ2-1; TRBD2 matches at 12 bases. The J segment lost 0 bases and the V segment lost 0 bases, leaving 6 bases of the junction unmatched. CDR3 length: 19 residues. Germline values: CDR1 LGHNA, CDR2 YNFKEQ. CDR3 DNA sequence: TGTGCCAGCAGCCAAGATCGTCTAGCGGGAGGGCCCTCCTACAATGAGCAGTTCTTC. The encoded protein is CASSQDRLAGGPSYNEQFF.

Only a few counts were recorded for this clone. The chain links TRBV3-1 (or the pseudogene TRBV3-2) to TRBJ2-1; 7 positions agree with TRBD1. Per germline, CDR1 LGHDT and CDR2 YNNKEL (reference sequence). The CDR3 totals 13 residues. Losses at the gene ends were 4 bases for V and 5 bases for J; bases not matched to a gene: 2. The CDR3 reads CASSPGTDNEQFF. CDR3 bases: TGTGCCAGCAGCCCCGGGACAGACAATGAGCAGTTCTTC.

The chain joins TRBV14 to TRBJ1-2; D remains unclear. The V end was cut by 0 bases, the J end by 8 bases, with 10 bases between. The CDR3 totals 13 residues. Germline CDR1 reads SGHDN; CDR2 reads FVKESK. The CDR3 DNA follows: TGTGCCAGCAGCCAAGATTTTCTACGGGGCTACACCTTC. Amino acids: CASSQDFLRGYTF.

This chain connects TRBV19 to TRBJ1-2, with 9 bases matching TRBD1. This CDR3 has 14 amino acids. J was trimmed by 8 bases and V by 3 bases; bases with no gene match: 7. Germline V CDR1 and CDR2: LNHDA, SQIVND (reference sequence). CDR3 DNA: TGTGCCAGTAGTATGGACAGGGGATTGAGAGGCTACACCTTC. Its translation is CASSMDRGLRGYTF.

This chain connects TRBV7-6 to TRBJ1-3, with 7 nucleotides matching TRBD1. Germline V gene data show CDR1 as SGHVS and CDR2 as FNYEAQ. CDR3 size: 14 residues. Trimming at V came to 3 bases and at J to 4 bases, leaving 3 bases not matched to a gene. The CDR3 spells CASSFLGQGNTIYF. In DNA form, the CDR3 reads TGTGCCAGCAGCTTTTTGGGACAGGGAAACACCATATATTTT.

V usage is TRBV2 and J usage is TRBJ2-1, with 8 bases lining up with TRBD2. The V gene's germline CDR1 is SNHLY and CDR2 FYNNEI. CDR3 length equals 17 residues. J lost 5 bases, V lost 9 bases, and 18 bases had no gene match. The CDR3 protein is CASGGASGSSWHNEQFF. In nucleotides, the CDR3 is TGTGCCAGTGGCGGGGCTAGCGGGTCCTCCTGGCACAATGAGCAGTTCTTC.

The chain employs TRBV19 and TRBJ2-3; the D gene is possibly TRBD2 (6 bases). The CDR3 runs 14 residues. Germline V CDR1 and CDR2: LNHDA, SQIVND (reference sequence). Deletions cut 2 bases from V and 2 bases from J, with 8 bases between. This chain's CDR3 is CASSIKRATDTQYF. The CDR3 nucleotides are TGTGCCAGTAGTATAAAGCGGGCCACAGATACGCAGTATTTT. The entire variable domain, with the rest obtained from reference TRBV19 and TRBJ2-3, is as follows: DGGITQSPKYLFRKEGQNVTLSCEQNLNHDAMYWYRQDPGQGLRLIYYSQIVNDFQKGDIAEGYSVSREKKESFPLTVTSAQKNPTAFYLCASSIKRATDTQYFGPGTRLTVL.

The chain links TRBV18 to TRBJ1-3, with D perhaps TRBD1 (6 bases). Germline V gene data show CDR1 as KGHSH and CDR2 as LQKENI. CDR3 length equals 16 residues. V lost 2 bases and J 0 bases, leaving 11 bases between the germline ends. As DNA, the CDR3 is TGTGCCAGCTCACCAGGGACACCGAACTCTGGAAACACCATATATTTT. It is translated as CASSPGTPNSGNTIYF.

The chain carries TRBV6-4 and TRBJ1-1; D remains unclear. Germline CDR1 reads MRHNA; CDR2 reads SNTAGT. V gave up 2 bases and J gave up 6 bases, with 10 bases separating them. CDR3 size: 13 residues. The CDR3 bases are TGTGCCAGCAGTGACAACAGTATGGCTGAAGCTTTCTTT. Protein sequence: CASSDNSMAEAFF.

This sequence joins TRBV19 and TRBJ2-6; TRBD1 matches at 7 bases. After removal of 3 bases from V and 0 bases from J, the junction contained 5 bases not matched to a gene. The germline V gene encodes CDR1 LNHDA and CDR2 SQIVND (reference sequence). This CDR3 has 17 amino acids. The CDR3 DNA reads TGTGCCAGTAGTATCTGGGGACAGAGCTCTGGGGCCAACGTCCTGACTTTC. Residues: CASSIWGQSSGANVLTF.

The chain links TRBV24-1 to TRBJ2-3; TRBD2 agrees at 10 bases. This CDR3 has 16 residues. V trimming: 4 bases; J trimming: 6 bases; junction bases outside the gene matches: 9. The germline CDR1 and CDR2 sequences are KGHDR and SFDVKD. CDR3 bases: TGTGCCACCAGTGACGGTAGGACTAGCGGCCGTGATACGCAGTATTTT. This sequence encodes CATSDGRTSGRDTQYF.

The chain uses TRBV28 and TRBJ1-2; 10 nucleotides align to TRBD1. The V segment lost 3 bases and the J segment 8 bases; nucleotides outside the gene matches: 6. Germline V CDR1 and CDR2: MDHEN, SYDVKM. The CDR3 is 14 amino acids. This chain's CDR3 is CASSFVTGGRGYTF. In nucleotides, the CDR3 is TGTGCCAGCAGTTTTGTGACAGGGGGCAGGGGCTACACCTTC.

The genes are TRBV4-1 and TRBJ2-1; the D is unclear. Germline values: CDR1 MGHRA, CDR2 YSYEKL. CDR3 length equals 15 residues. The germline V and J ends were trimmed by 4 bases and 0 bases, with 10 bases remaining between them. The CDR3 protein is CASSREQSSYNEQFF. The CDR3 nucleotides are TGCGCCAGCAGCCGTGAACAGAGCTCCTACAATGAGCAGTTCTTC.

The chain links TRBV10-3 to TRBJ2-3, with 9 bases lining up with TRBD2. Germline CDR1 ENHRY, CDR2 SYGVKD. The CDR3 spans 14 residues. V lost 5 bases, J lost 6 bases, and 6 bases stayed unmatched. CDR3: CAISPAGGQDTQYF. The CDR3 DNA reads TGTGCCATCAGTCCCGCGGGAGGGCAGGATACGCAGTATTTT.

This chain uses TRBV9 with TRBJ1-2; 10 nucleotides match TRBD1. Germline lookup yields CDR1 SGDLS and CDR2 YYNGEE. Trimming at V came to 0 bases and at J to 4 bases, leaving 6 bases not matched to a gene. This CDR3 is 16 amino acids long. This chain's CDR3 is CASSVGDRGPLYGYTF. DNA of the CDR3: TGTGCCAGCAGCGTAGGGGACAGGGGCCCTCTCTATGGCTACACCTTC.

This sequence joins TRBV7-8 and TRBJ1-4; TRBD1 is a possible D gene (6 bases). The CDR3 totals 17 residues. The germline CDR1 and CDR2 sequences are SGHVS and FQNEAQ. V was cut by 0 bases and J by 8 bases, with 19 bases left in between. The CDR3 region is CASSLARGGGRQEKLFF. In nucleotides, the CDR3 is TGTGCCAGCAGCTTAGCGAGGGGGGGCGGCAGGCAAGAAAAACTGTTTTTT.

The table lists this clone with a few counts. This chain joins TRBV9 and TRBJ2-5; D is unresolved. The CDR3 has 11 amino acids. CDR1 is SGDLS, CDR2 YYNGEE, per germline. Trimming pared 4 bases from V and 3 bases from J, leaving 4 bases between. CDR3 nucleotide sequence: TGTGCCAGCAGCCTTAAAGAGACCCAGTACTTC. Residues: CASSLKETQYF.

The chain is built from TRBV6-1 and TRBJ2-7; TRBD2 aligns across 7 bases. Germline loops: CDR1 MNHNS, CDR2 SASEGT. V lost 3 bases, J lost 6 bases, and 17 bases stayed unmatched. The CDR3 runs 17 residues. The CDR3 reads CASSDTRYGGRGPEQYF. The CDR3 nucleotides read TGTGCCAGCAGTGACACGCGTTATGGCGGGAGAGGTCCCGAGCAGTACTTC.

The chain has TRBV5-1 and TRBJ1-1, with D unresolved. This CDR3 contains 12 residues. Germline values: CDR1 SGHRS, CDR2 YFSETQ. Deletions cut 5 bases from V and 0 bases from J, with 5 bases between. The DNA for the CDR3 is TGCGCCAGCAGGTCCTTGAACACTGAAGCTTTCTTT. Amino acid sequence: CASRSLNTEAFF.